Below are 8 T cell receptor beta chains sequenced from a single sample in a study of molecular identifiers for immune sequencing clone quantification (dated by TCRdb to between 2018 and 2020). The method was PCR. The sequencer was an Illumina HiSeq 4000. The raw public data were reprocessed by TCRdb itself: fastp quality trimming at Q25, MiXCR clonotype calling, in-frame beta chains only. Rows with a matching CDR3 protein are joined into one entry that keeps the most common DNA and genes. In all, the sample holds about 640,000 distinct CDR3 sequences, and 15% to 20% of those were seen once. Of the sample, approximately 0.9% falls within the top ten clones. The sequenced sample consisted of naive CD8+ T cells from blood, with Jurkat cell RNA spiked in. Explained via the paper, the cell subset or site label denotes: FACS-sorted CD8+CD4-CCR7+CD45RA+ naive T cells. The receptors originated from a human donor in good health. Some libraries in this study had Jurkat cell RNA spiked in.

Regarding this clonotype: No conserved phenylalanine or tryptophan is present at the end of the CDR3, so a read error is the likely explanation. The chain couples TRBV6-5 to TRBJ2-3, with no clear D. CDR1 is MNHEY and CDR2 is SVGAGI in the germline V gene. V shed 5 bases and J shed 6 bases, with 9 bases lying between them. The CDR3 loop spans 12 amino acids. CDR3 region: CASSDWGDTQYS. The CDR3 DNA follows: TGTGCCAGCAGTGACTGGGGTGATACGCAGTATTCT.

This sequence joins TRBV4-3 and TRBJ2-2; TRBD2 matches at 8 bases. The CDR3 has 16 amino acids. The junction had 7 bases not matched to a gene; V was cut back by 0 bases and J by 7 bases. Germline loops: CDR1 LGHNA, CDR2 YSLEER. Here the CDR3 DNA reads TGCGCCAGCAGCCAAGATGGAGCGGGAGTGGGCGGGGAGCTGTTTTTT. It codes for CASSQDGAGVGGELFF.

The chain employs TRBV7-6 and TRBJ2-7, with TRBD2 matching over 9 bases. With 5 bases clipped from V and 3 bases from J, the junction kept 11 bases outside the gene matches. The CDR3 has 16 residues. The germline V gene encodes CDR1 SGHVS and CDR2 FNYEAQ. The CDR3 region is CASSPEGLAGHYEQYF. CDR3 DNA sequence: TGTGCCAGCAGCCCAGAGGGACTAGCCGGGCACTACGAGCAGTACTTC. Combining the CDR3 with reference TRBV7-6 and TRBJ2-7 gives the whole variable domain GAGVSQSPRYKVTKRGQDVALRCDPISGHVSLYWYRQALGQGPEFLTYFNYEAQQDKSGLPNDRFSAERPEGSISTLTIQRTEQRDSAMYRCASSPEGLAGHYEQYFGPGTRLTVT.

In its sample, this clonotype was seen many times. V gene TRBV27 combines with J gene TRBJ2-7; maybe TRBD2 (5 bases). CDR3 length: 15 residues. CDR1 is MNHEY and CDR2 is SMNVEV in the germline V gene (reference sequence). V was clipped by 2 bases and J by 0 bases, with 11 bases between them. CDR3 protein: CASSLTGWSSYEQYF. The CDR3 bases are TGTGCCAGCAGTTTAACGGGGTGGAGCTCCTACGAGCAGTACTTC.

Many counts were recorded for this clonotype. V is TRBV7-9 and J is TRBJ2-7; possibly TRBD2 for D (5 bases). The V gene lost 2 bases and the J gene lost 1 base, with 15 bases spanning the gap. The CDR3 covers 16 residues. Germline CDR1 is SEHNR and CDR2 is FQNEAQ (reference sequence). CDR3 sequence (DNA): TGTGCCAGCAGCTTAATATACGGGGTATCATCCTACGAGCAGTACTTC. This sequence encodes CASSLIYGVSSYEQYF.

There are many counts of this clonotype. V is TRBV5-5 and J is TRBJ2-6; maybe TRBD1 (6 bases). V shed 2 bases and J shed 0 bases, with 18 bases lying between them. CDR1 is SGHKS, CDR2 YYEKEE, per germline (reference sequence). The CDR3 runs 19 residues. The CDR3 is CASSLNTGTLSSGANVLTF. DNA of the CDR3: TGTGCCAGCAGCTTAAACACCGGGACACTTAGCTCTGGGGCCAACGTCCTGACTTTC.

The CDR3 nucleotides are TGTGCCAGCAGCTCCGTACAAGGACGAAGGGGTTCGAAGTTCTCCTATGGCTACACCTTC. This translates into CASSSVQGRRGSKFSYGYTF. The rearrangement joins TRBV7-9 to TRBJ1-2; D possibly corresponds to TRBD1 (5 bases). Trimming shortened V by 4 bases and J by 4 bases, and 31 bases separated the two germline ends. The length of the CDR3 is 20 residues. The germline CDR1 and CDR2 sequences are SEHNR and FQNEAQ (reference sequence).

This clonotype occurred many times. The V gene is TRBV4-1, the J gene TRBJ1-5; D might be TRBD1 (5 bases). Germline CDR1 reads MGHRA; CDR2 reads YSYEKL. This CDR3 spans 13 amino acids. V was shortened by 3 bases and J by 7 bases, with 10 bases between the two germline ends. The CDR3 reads CASSQTEVQPQHF. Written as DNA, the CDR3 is TGCGCCAGCAGCCAGACAGAAGTCCAGCCCCAGCATTTT.